These 31 T cell receptor beta chains came from one sample sequenced in a study of regulatory T cells in long-lasting Graves disease. The time point: newly diagnosed GD, antithyroid drugs for less than 3 months. PBMCs provided the RNA from which the TCR library was made. Sequencing libraries for TCR beta were prepared with iRepertoire HTBI primers and Arm-PCR of CDR3 regions. MiXCR, run by TCRdb on the multiplex PCR reads, gives a single entry per CDR3 protein. The profile shows under 800,000 distinct CDR3 sequences, 15% to 20% of them singletons. These same records also appear under a second study, on T cells in Graves' hyperthyroidism and ophthalmopathy.

The sample was peripheral blood mononuclear cells (PBMCs), taken at new diagnosis, from a patient treated with antithyroid drugs. Source of these receptors: a woman aged 25 to 39 with Graves disease.

This clonotype was counted at least ten times. V is TRBV20-1 and J is TRBJ2-7; D is possibly TRBD1 (6 bases). V gave up 7 bases and J gave up 5 bases, with 15 bases separating them. This CDR3 is built from 12 residues. Germline assignment: CDR1 DFQATT and CDR2 SNEGSKA (reference sequence). This CDR3 reads CSGHRTGNEQYF. As DNA, the CDR3 is TGCAGTGGCCACCGAACAGGGAACGAGCAGTACTTC.

This clonotype came up many times. The rearrangement links TRBV7-9 to TRBJ2-1; D perhaps matches TRBD2 (7 bases). CDR3 length: 15 residues. Trimming took 5 bases from V and 9 from J, leaving 20 bases between them. From germline, CDR1 is SEHNR and CDR2 FQNEAQ (reference sequence). The CDR3 region is CASSLMGAGVAEQFF. CDR3 in DNA: TGTGCCAGCAGCCTCATGGGGGCGGGAGTTGCTGAGCAGTTCTTC.

This clonotype was found a few times. V and J are TRBV28 and TRBJ1-5; 7 bases fit TRBD1. The CDR3 consists of 14 residues. V lost 7 bases and J lost 4; bases outside the gene matches: 7. Looked up from germline, CDR1 is MDHEN and CDR2 is SYDVKM. CDR3 in amino acids: CASITGTVNQPQHF. CDR3 nucleotide sequence: TGTGCCAGCATCACCGGGACAGTTAATCAGCCCCAGCATTTT.

Of note for this clonotype: One base away lies a much larger clone, so this may be a sequencing read error. The chain employs TRBV12-3 or TRBV12-4 and TRBJ2-7; D might be TRBD2 (6 bases). V was pared by 2 bases and J by 7 bases, with 9 bases between. This CDR3 spans 12 amino acids. The CDR3 nucleotides read TGTGCCAGCAGTTTACGGGGGTGGGAGCAGTACTTC. This translates into CASSLRGWEQYF.

This clonotype was counted a few times. V gene TRBV20-1 combines with J gene TRBJ2-2, with D possibly TRBD1 on 6 matching bases. CDR3 length: 14 residues. Germline lookup yields CDR1 DFQATT and CDR2 SNEGSKA (reference sequence). Trimming pared 2 bases from V and 1 base from J, leaving 8 bases between. CDR3 DNA: TGCAGTGCTAGACCAGGGGTGAACACCGGGGAGCTGTTTTTT. Protein sequence: CSARPGVNTGELFF.

The chain is built from TRBV7-9 and TRBJ1-2; 10 bases match TRBD1. CDR1 is SEHNR, CDR2 FQNEAQ, per germline (reference sequence). J was trimmed by 6 bases and V by 6 bases; bases with no gene match: 7. There are 14 residues in the CDR3. The CDR3 reads CASRGTGEKNGYTF. The CDR3 DNA is TGTGCCAGCAGAGGGACAGGGGAGAAGAATGGCTACACCTTC.

The rearrangement joins TRBV6-5 to TRBJ1-6; no clear D gene. With 4 bases removed from V and 0 bases from J, the gap between germline ends came to 10 bases. Germline-derived CDR1 and CDR2 are MNHEY and SVGAGI. This CDR3 spans 16 amino acids. CDR3 loop: CASSFDRSSYNSPLHF. The CDR3 DNA sequence: TGTGCCAGCAGTTTTGACCGGAGCTCCTATAATTCACCCCTCCACTTT.

The sample holds many counts of this clonotype. The chain links TRBV2 to TRBJ2-5; D not resolved. Trimming stripped 5 bases from V and 2 bases from J, with 6 bases between. The germline CDR1 and CDR2 sequences are SNHLY and FYNNEI. This CDR3 is 12 amino acids long. The CDR3 sequence: CASSQPQETQYF. The CDR3, as DNA: TGTGCCAGCAGTCAGCCACAAGAGACCCAGTACTTC. The full variable domain, its missing parts supplied by reference TRBV2 and TRBJ2-5, is EPEVTQTPSHQVTQMGQEVILRCVPISNHLYFYWYRQILGQKVEFLVSFYNNEISEKSEIFDDQFSVERPDGSNFTLKIRSTKLEDSAMYFCASSQPQETQYFGPGTRLLVL.

This clonotype appeared many times. The chain recombines TRBV6-1 with TRBJ2-5; 7 positions match TRBD1. This CDR3 contains 16 residues. Germline CDR1 reads MNHNS; CDR2 reads SASEGT. Trimming cost V 6 bases and J 1 base; bases outside gene matches: 11. DNA of the CDR3: TGTGCCAGCAGCCCTGGGACAGTTCTACGCCAAGAGACCCAGTACTTC. It is translated as CASSPGTVLRQETQYF.

This clonotype was observed a handful of times. The rearrangement links TRBV11-1 to TRBJ2-7; D is unresolved. Trimming left V 5 bases short and J 4 bases short, with 15 bases between. The CDR3 has 14 amino acids. In germline, CDR1 is SGHAT, CDR2 FQDESV (reference sequence). DNA of the CDR3: TGTGCCAGCAGCCCGTCAAACGGCCGTTACGAGCAGTACTTC. It specifies CASSPSNGRYEQYF.

This clonotype was recorded at least ten times. The chain recombines TRBV7-2 with TRBJ2-1, with D unresolved. This CDR3 is built from 14 residues. Trimming pared 5 bases from V and 5 bases from J, leaving 13 bases between. The V gene's germline CDR1 is SGHTA and CDR2 FQGNSA. The CDR3 region is CASSHQSTHNEQFF. The CDR3 DNA sequence: TGTGCCAGCAGCCATCAAAGTACTCACAATGAGCAGTTCTTC.

Ten or more counts support this clonotype. CDR3 in amino acids: CASSLERGRGDEQFF. CDR3 in DNA: TGTGCCAGCAGCTTAGAAAGGGGCAGAGGGGATGAGCAGTTCTTC. The chain carries TRBV7-2 and TRBJ2-1, with D perhaps being TRBD1 or TRBD2 (5 bases each). Germline-derived CDR1 and CDR2 are SGHTA and FQGNSA. The CDR3 totals 15 residues. Trimming removed 1 base at V and 8 bases at J, with 15 bases between.

The chain links TRBV3-1 to TRBJ1-4; D remains ambiguous. Trimming stripped 1 base from V and 7 bases from J, with 10 bases between. This CDR3 is 14 amino acids long. CDR1 and CDR2 from the germline V gene are LGHDT and YNNKEL (reference sequence). The DNA of the CDR3 is TGTGCCAGCAGCCAAGGTGTCCTAGTTGAAAAACTGTTTTTT. Amino acids: CASSQGVLVEKLFF.

The chain combines TRBV5-1 with TRBJ2-3; 9 nucleotides line up with TRBD1. The CDR3 loop spans 15 amino acids. Trimming removed 3 bases from V and 4 bases from J; junction bases left unmatched: 6. From germline, CDR1 is SGHRS and CDR2 YFSETQ. CDR3 DNA: TGCGCCAGCAGCTCTACAGGGGGCTCCCCAGATACGCAGTATTTT. Residues: CASSSTGGSPDTQYF.

There are many counts of this clonotype. The chain joins TRBV7-2 to TRBJ2-3; no reliable D call. Germline values: CDR1 SGHTA, CDR2 FQGNSA. This CDR3 comprises 14 residues. V lost 1 base to trimming and J lost 0 bases, with 5 bases between them. The CDR3 spells CASSLGHSTDTQYF. The CDR3 nucleotides are TGTGCCAGCAGCTTAGGACACAGCACAGATACGCAGTATTTT.

Concerning this clonotype: A read error may explain this, as a much larger clone is one base away. No conserved phenylalanine or tryptophan is present at the end of the CDR3, so a read error is the likely explanation. V is TRBV27 and J is TRBJ2-1; 8 nucleotides agree with TRBD2. The V gene's germline CDR1 is MNHEY and CDR2 SMNVEV (reference sequence). The CDR3 has 12 amino acids. The ends lost 6 bases at V and 11 bases at J; junction bases unmatched: 6. For the CDR3, the DNA is TGTGCCAGCAGCTACTTAGCGGGACAGCAGTTCTCC. Translation: CASSYLAGQQFS.

The V call is TRBV24-1, the J call TRBJ2-3, with unresolved D. The V end was cut by 7 bases, the J end by 4 bases, with 11 bases between. The CDR3 runs to 13 residues. Germline V gives CDR1 KGHDR, CDR2 SFDVKD. The CDR3 sequence: CATRGLVSDTQYF. CDR3 nucleotides: TGTGCCACCAGGGGATTGGTTTCAGATACGCAGTATTTT.

This clonotype was counted at least ten times. The chain combines TRBV12-3 or TRBV12-4 with TRBJ2-7; D is unresolved. V lost 7 bases to trimming and J lost 4 bases, with 14 bases between them. The CDR3 contains 13 residues. This chain's CDR3 is CASTSWGLYEQYF. The CDR3, as DNA: TGTGCCAGCACCTCTTGGGGATTGTACGAGCAGTACTTC.

This clonotype was seen at least ten times. The chain combines TRBV7-3 with TRBJ2-1, with 9 nucleotides matching TRBD2. Germline V gene data show CDR1 as SGHTA and CDR2 as FQGTGA. The CDR3 has 15 amino acids. The V and J ends lost 4 bases and 6 bases, in that order; junction bases with no gene match: 7. CDR3 bases: TGTGCCAGCAGCTCTGGGACTAGCCAGGGCAATGAGCAGTTCTTC. Protein sequence: CASSSGTSQGNEQFF.

The chain joins TRBV5-8 to TRBJ2-7, with D unresolved. V was pared by 2 bases and J by 3 bases, with 9 bases between. The length of the CDR3 is 13 residues. Looked up from germline, CDR1 is SGHTS and CDR2 is YDEGEE. The CDR3 region has the DNA TGTGCCAGCAGCTTTGGGCAGAACTACGAGCAGTACTTC. It is translated as CASSFGQNYEQYF.

Regarding this clonotype: A much larger clone lies one base from this, so it may be a read error. The J gene is TRBJ1-5, the V gene TRBV6-5; tentatively, D is TRBD1 (5 bases). Per the germline V gene, CDR1 is MNHEY and CDR2 is SVGAGI. The CDR3 extends over 14 amino acids. CDR3 coding DNA: TGTGCCAGCAGTTACGACAGCTTTAATCAGCCCCAGCGTTTT. It translates to CASSYDSFNQPQRF.

V is TRBV7-6 and J is TRBJ2-1, with D perhaps assigned TRBD1 or TRBD2 (6 bases each). Trimming cost V 1 base and J 1 base, with 14 bases left between them. CDR1 and CDR2 from the germline V gene are SGHVS and FNYEAQ. The CDR3 runs 17 residues. In DNA form, the CDR3 reads TGTGCCAGCAGCTTAGAGGGGGGCAGGGAGTCCTACAATGAGCAGTTCTTC. Its protein is CASSLEGGRESYNEQFF. The full variable domain, rest sourced from reference TRBV7-6 and TRBJ2-1, is GAGVSQSPRYKVTKRGQDVALRCDPISGHVSLYWYRQALGQGPEFLTYFNYEAQQDKSGLPNDRFSAERPEGSISTLTIQRTEQRDSAMYRCASSLEGGRESYNEQFFGPGTRLTVL.

For this clonotype: A much larger clone is a single base away; this may be a read error. The chain links TRBV7-2 to TRBJ2-1, with 10 bases that match TRBD2. Germline CDR1 is SGHTA and CDR2 is FQGNSA. This CDR3 spans 15 amino acids. CDR3 in amino acids: CASSLALAGYNEPFF. For the CDR3, the DNA is TGTGCCAGCAGCTTAGCACTAGCGGGGTACAATGAGCCGTTCTTC.

There are many counts of this clonotype. The V call is TRBV3-1, the J call TRBJ1-1; no firm D call. Per the germline V gene, CDR1 is LGHDT and CDR2 is YNNKEL (reference sequence). The V and J ends lost 4 bases and 4 bases respectively, with 13 bases between them. CDR3 length: 14 residues. The CDR3 loop is CASSLGGVVTEAFF. The CDR3 DNA sequence: TGTGCCAGCAGCCTGGGCGGGGTCGTCACTGAAGCTTTCTTT.

The chain carries TRBV14 and TRBJ1-3; D is undetermined. V was pared by 0 bases and J by 0 bases, with 9 bases between. In germline, CDR1 is SGHDN, CDR2 FVKESK. The CDR3 runs to 16 residues. The CDR3 loop reads CASSQERGFSGNTIYF. The CDR3 nucleotides are TGTGCCAGCAGCCAAGAGAGAGGGTTCTCTGGAAACACCATATATTTT.

This clonotype was observed a few times. The chain links TRBV20-1 to TRBJ2-7; 8 bases are a match to TRBD2. Per the germline V gene, CDR1 is DFQATT and CDR2 is SNEGSKA (reference sequence). The CDR3 covers 13 residues. J was trimmed by 3 bases and V by 6 bases; bases with no gene match: 7. Written as DNA, the CDR3 is TGCAGTGCAGGAGCGGGAGTTGACTACGAGCAGTACTTC. This sequence encodes CSAGAGVDYEQYF.

The table lists this clonotype with many counts. This rearrangement joins TRBV19 to TRBJ1-5; 7 nucleotides agree with TRBD1. J lost 2 bases, V lost 1 base, and 8 bases had no gene match. The CDR3 contains 17 residues. Germline V lookup: CDR1 LNHDA, CDR2 SQIVND (reference sequence). CDR3 DNA: TGTGCCAGTAGTATAGGATGGCAGGGGGGAGGCAATCAGCCCCAGCATTTT. The encoded protein is CASSIGWQGGGNQPQHF.

The V call is TRBV6-5, the J call TRBJ2-7, with D uncertain. The CDR3 spans 13 residues. The germline V and J ends were trimmed by 3 bases and 5 bases, with 11 bases remaining between them. Looked up from germline, CDR1 is MNHEY and CDR2 is SVGAGI. CDR3 protein: CASSYSPENEQYF. CDR3 coding DNA: TGTGCCAGCAGTTATTCCCCCGAAAACGAGCAGTACTTC.

The sample holds a few counts of this clonotype. The gene calls are TRBV18 and TRBJ2-3, with 8 bases fitting TRBD1. This CDR3 contains 14 residues. V was clipped by 5 bases and J by 4 bases; unmatched bases: 5. Germline CDR1 reads KGHSH; CDR2 reads LQKENI. The CDR3 loop reads CASSSETGADTQYF. CDR3 nucleotides: TGTGCCAGCTCATCTGAGACAGGGGCAGATACGCAGTATTTT.

This rearrangement joins TRBV18 to TRBJ2-4, with D possibly matching TRBD2 (5 bases). CDR3 length: 18 amino acids. Germline V gene lookup returns CDR1 KGHSH and CDR2 LQKENI. V lost 2 bases to trimming and J lost 1 base, with 18 bases between them. The CDR3 region is CASSPAGRSPVAKNIQYF. The CDR3 coding sequence is TGTGCCAGCTCACCAGCGGGCCGGAGTCCTGTGGCCAAAAACATTCAGTACTTC.

The chain recombines TRBV10-3 with TRBJ1-5, with a tentative D call TRBD1 (5 bases). There are 13 residues in the CDR3. V lost 3 bases to trimming and J lost 6 bases, with 9 bases between them. Germline assignment: CDR1 ENHRY and CDR2 SYGVKD. The CDR3 coding sequence is TGTGCCATCAGTGAAGTGGGACCTCAGCCCCAGCATTTT. Amino acids: CAISEVGPQPQHF.